This T cell receptor beta chain was observed in a study of radiotherapy plus CTLA-4 blockade in lung cancer. Background on the study: Of all patients, around 18% responded objectively and roughly 31% showed disease control.

CTLA-4 blockade with ipilimumab, together with focal radiation, was given to patients with chemo-refractory metastatic non-small-cell lung cancer. This table comes from immunoSEQ multiplex PCR, and its TCRdb copy is limited to in-frame clones, with some not included. Among more than 100,000 clones listed, more than 80% were seen once. The V gene's germline CDR1 is LNHNV and CDR2 YYDKDF (reference sequence). Trimming cost V 3 bases and J 1 base, with 17 bases left between them. The length of the CDR3 is 17 residues. The study's findings and limits: After treatment with radiotherapy plus ipilimumab, TCR clones that came from the tumor expanded in blood. Among reported predictors of response, early blood T cell clone dynamics with interferon-beta performed best.

This clone was counted once. Its antigen is as yet unknown. The receptor was derived from a human donor with non-small cell lung cancer that progressed on radiotherapy plus ipilimumab. Here the sequenced sample was peripheral blood, taken from a patient treated with radiotherapy plus ipilimumab. This chain uses TRBV15 with TRBJ2-3; the D gene is possibly TRBD2 (6 bases). CDR3 protein: CATSRVVGGARTDTQYF. CDR3 sequence (DNA): TGTGCCACCAGCAGGGTTGTTGGCGGGGCCCGCACAGATACGCAGTATTTT.